This TCR beta chain is drawn from a study of CD8 T cells in Susac syndrome. TEMRA cells underwent FACS enrichment and CD8+ and CD4+ T cells underwent negative isolation. There are 13 residues in the CDR3. V lost 5 bases and J lost 5, with 13 bases in between. Germline loops: CDR1 SEHNR, CDR2 FQNEAQ (reference sequence). An input of about 0.5 to 1 ug of RNA was subjected to reverse transcription using random hexamers. One entry per CDR3 protein, called by TCRdb with MiXCR from the immunoSEQ multiplex PCR reads. The sample consists of some 140,000 distinct CDR3 sequences, around 86% of them appearing once.

The J gene is TRBJ2-7, the V gene TRBV7-9, with unresolved D. Sequenced material: CD8+ T cells from PBMCs. The clonotype comes from a human donor with multiple sclerosis. CDR3 bases: TGTGCCAGCAGCCCCCCGGAAGTTAACGAGCAGTACTTC. Its translation: CASSPPEVNEQYF. Combining the CDR3 with reference TRBV7-9 and TRBJ2-7 gives the whole variable domain DTGVSQNPRHKITKRGQNVTFRCDPISEHNRLYWYRQTLGQGPEFLTYFQNEAQLEKSRLLSDRFSAERPKGSFSTLEIQRTEQGDSAMYLCASSPPEVNEQYFGPGTRLTVT.